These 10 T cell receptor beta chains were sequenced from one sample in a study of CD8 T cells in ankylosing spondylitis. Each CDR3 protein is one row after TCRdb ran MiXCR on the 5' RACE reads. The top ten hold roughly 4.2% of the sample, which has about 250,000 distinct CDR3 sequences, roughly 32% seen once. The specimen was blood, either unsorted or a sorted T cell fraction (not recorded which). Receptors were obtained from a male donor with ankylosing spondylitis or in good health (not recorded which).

This CDR3 is CATQGGMYDGETQYF. The CDR3 DNA reads as TGTGCCACTCAGGGGGGGATGTACGACGGGGAGACCCAGTACTTC. The V and J genes are TRBV10-3 and TRBJ2-5, with D perhaps assigned TRBD1 or TRBD2 (7 bases each). V was shortened by 10 bases and J by 5 bases, with 23 bases between the two germline ends. The CDR3 sequence is 15 residues long. The germline V gene encodes CDR1 ENHRY and CDR2 SYGVKD.

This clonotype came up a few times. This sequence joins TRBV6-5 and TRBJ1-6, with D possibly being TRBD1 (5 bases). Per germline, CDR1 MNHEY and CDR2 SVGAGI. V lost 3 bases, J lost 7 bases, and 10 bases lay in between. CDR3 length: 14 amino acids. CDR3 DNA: TGTGCCAGCAGTTATCTTAACAGGAATTCACCCCTCCACTTT. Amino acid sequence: CASSYLNRNSPLHF.

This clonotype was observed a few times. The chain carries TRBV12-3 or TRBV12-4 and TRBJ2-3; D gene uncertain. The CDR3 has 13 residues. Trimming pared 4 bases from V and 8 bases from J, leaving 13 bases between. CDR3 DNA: TGTGCCAGCAGTTCTCTGGCTGTTGGTACGCAGTATTTT. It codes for CASSSLAVGTQYF.

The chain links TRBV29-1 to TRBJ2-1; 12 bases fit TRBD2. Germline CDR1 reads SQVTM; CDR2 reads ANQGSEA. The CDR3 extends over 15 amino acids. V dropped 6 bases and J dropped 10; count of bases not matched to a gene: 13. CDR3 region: CSVTKLAGGTREQFF. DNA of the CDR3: TGCAGCGTCACGAAACTAGCGGGGGGAACCAGGGAGCAGTTCTTC.

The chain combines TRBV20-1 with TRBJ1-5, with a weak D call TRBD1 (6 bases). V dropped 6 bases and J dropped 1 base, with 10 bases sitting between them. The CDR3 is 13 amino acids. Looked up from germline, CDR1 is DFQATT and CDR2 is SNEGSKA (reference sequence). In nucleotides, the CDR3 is TGCAGTGCCGGGGGCAAAAGCAATCAGCCCCAGCATTTT. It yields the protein CSAGGKSNQPQHF.

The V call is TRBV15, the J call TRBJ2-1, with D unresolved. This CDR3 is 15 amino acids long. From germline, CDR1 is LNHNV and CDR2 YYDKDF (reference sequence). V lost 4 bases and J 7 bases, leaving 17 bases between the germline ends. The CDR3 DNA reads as TGTGCCACCAGCACGTCGGCAGGTCTGAGGAATGAGCAGTTCTTC. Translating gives CATSTSAGLRNEQFF.

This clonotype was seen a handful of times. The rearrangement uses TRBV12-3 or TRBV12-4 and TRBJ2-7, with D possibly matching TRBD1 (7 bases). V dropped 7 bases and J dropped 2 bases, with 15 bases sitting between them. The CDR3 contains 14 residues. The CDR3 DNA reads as TGTGCCAGCAACCACAGGGGACTTACCTACGAGCAGTACTTC. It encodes CASNHRGLTYEQYF.

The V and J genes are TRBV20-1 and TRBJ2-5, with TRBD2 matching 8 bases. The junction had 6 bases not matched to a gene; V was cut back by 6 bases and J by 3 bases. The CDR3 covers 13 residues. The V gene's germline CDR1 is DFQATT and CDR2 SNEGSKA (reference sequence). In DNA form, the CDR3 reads TGCAGTGCCCTTTTAGCGGGGAAAGAGACCCAGTACTTC. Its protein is CSALLAGKETQYF.

The CDR3 DNA reads TGTGCCAGCAGTTTTGTTTCAGGTCTCGACGAGCAGTACTTC. The encoded protein is CASSFVSGLDEQYF. The chain employs TRBV12-3 or TRBV12-4 and TRBJ2-7; D is unclear. V lost 3 bases, J lost 5 bases, and 14 bases lay in between. There are 14 residues in the CDR3.

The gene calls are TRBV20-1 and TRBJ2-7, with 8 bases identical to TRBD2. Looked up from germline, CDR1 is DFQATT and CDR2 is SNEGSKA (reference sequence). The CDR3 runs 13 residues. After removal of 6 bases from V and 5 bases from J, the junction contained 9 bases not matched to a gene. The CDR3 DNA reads TGCAGTGCGACCGGGACTAGATACGACGAGCAGTACTTC. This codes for CSATGTRYDEQYF.